The present T cell receptor (beta chain) was sequenced within a study of graft-versus-host responses after intestinal transplantation. Study context: Tacrolimus plus steroids were given to all recipients for approximately three years, preceded by anti-thymocyte globulin induction.

Using immunoSEQ multiplex PCR, the repertoire was profiled, and TCRdb retains in-frame clones only, with some absent. The sample yields some 82,000 clones, around 86% seen once. Germline assignment: CDR1 WNHNN and CDR2 SYGVQD (reference sequence). This CDR3 is built from 16 residues. Trimming cost V 5 bases and J 9 bases; bases outside gene matches: 17. Findings and caveats of the study: Allograft graft-versus-host to host-versus-graft clonal ratios ran high in patients with graft-donor T cell macrochimerism. Ileal or blood samples showed some GvH clones first, and such clones were also found in recipient marrow. Early post-transplant declines in HvG were associated with peak levels of circulating GvH clones.

About this clone: Its antigen is as yet unknown.

This sequence originates from a human donor who was the organ donor for an intestinal transplant. The chain uses TRBV10-1 and TRBJ1-1; TRBD1 matches 8 bases. Sequenced material: unstimulated CD8+ T cells sorted from spleen or lymph node cells, taken before transplant. CDR3 bases: TGCGCCAGCAGTCCCCGTCCCAGACCGACAGGGGATAAAGCTTTCTTT. Its translation: CASSPRPRPTGDKAFF.